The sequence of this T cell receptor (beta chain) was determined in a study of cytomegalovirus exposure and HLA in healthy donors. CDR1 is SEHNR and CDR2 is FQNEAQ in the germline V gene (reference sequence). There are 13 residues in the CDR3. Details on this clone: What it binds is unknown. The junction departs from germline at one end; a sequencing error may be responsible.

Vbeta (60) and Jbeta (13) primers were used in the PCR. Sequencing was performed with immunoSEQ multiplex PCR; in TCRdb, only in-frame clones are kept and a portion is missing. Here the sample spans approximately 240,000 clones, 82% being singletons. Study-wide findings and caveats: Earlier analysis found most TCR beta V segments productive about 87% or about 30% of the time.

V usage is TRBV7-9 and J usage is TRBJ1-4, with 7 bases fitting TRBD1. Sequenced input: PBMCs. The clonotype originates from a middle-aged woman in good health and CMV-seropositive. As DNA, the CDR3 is TGTGCCAGCAGCTCCGGAGTAGGACAGGTACAAGAATTT. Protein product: CASSSGVGQVQEF.